Below are 16 T cell receptor beta chains sequenced from a single sample in a study of shared clonotypes between healthy human individuals. Profiling relied on immunoSEQ multiplex PCR, and the TCRdb table lists in-frame clones only, not all of them. The sample gives under 600,000 clones, around 97% of which show up once; approximately 0.057% is in the top ten. Input material: naive CD4+ T cells sorted from blood. The sample's subset: CD45RA+ positively selected. The receptors stem from a woman in her 30s in good health.

CDR3 DNA sequence: TGTGCCAGCAGCTTAGCGGGAGGGCCTTACGAGCAGTACTTC. Protein sequence: CASSLAGGPYEQYF. The chain joins TRBV7-2 to TRBJ2-7; 7 bases are shared with TRBD2. V dropped 0 bases and J dropped 4; count of bases not matched to a gene: 3. Germline V gives CDR1 SGHTA, CDR2 FQGNSA. CDR3 size: 14 residues.

V is TRBV25-1 and J is TRBJ2-1; 14 nucleotides match TRBD2. Trimming at V came to 6 bases and at J to 6 bases, leaving 4 bases not matched to a gene. Germline V gene sequence: CDR1 MGHDK, CDR2 SYGVNS. The CDR3 consists of 15 residues. CDR3 sequence: CASSRLAGGSNEQFF. The CDR3 DNA follows: TGTGCCAGCAGCCGACTAGCGGGAGGGTCCAATGAGCAGTTCTTC.

The chain carries TRBV2 and TRBJ2-7, with D hard to call. This CDR3 is 12 amino acids long. Trimming removed 7 bases at V and 4 bases at J, with 11 bases between. Germline CDR1 is SNHLY and CDR2 is FYNNEI. The CDR3 sequence: CASKQDGYEQYF. CDR3 bases: TGTGCCAGCAAACAAGATGGGTACGAGCAGTACTTC.

This chain connects TRBV5-4 to TRBJ2-3, with D perhaps assigned TRBD1 or TRBD2 (5 bases each). CDR1 and CDR2 from the germline V gene are SGHNT and YYREEE (reference sequence). The CDR3 loop spans 16 amino acids. V was shortened by 1 base and J by 1 base, with 13 bases between the two germline ends. The CDR3 loop is CASSLLGEWGTDTQYF. The CDR3, as DNA: TGTGCCAGCAGCTTGCTAGGGGAGTGGGGCACAGATACGCAGTATTTT.

The chain carries TRBV19 and TRBJ2-3; D is perhaps TRBD1 (5 bases). Looked up from germline, CDR1 is LNHDA and CDR2 is SQIVND (reference sequence). V lost 1 base to trimming and J lost 5 bases, with 10 bases between them. The CDR3 spans 14 residues. CDR3 in amino acids: CASSIVPGIDTQYF. CDR3 in DNA: TGTGCCAGTAGTATAGTTCCAGGGATAGATACGCAGTATTTT.

The chain joins TRBV18 to TRBJ2-5; TRBD2 matches 8 bases. The V and J ends lost 5 bases and 5 bases, in that order; junction bases with no gene match: 7. Germline values: CDR1 KGHSH, CDR2 LQKENI. The CDR3 is 14 residues long. CDR3 loop: CASSDGRADETQYF. CDR3 DNA sequence: TGTGCCAGCTCAGACGGGAGGGCCGATGAGACCCAGTACTTC.

The J gene is TRBJ2-2, the V gene TRBV7-8, with 11 bases matching TRBD1. The V segment lost 4 bases and the J segment 5 bases; nucleotides outside the gene matches: 0. This CDR3 contains 14 residues. CDR1 is SGHVS and CDR2 is FQNEAQ in the germline V gene. CDR3 sequence reads: CASSWDRGTGELFF. DNA of the CDR3: TGTGCCAGCAGCTGGGACAGGGGGACCGGGGAGCTGTTTTTT. Full variable domain (missing parts from reference TRBV7-8 and TRBJ2-2): GAGVSQSPRYKVAKRGQDVALRCDPISGHVSLFWYQQALGQGPEFLTYFQNEAQLDKSGLPSDRFFAERPEGSVSTLKIQRTQQEDSAVYLCASSWDRGTGELFFGEGSRLTVL.

V gene TRBV28 combines with J gene TRBJ2-3; a weak D match, TRBD1 (5 bases). The CDR3 has 15 amino acids. The ends were cut back, 3 bases at V and 4 bases at J, with 14 bases in the middle. CDR1 is MDHEN and CDR2 is SYDVKM in the germline V gene. The CDR3 loop is CASSFQGAQADTQYF. CDR3 nucleotide sequence: TGTGCCAGCAGTTTCCAAGGGGCCCAAGCAGATACGCAGTATTTT.

The V gene is TRBV11-2, the J gene TRBJ2-7; TRBD2 matches at 9 bases. The CDR3 is made up of 14 amino acids. Germline CDR1 and CDR2: SGHAT and FQNNGV. V was pared by 10 bases and J by 7 bases, with 14 bases of the junction left unmatched. The CDR3 DNA sequence: TGTGCCACCCGATCAATTCGAGCGGGAGGTGAGCAGTACTTC. It codes for CATRSIRAGGEQYF.

The rearrangement joins TRBV5-4 to TRBJ2-3, with TRBD2 matching over 9 bases. The V gene end was trimmed by 3 bases and the J gene end by 7 bases; junction bases not matched to a gene: 12. CDR3 length: 16 amino acids. Per germline, CDR1 SGHNT and CDR2 YYREEE (reference sequence). The CDR3 DNA sequence: TGTGCCAGCAGCTCCGTGGTCAGCGGGAGGACGTATACGCAGTATTTT. The encoded protein is CASSSVVSGRTYTQYF.

This chain connects TRBV18 to TRBJ1-1; D perhaps matches TRBD1 (5 bases). V was clipped by 5 bases and J by 5 bases, with 15 bases between them. The CDR3 covers 14 residues. Germline V gene data show CDR1 as KGHSH and CDR2 as LQKENI. CDR3 DNA: TGTGCCAGCTCAGGGACCGCCGAGAGTACTGAAGCTTTCTTT. Translation: CASSGTAESTEAFF.

The chain couples TRBV16 to TRBJ2-5; D might be TRBD2 (6 bases). V was pared by 0 bases and J by 5 bases, with 13 bases between. Germline CDR1 reads KGHSY; CDR2 reads FQNENV. The CDR3 is made up of 15 amino acids. The CDR3 nucleotides are TGTGCCAGCAGCCAATCGCGTTTGGGGAGGGAGACCCAGTACTTC. Its translation is CASSQSRLGRETQYF.

The J gene is TRBJ2-3, the V gene TRBV28; 8 nucleotides match TRBD2. Trimming cost V 5 bases and J 2 bases; bases outside gene matches: 6. The CDR3 length is 15 residues. The germline V gene encodes CDR1 MDHEN and CDR2 SYDVKM. The CDR3 DNA reads as TGTGCCAGCAGTACACTAGCGGACAACACAGATACGCAGTATTTT. Its protein product is CASSTLADNTDTQYF.

The chain links TRBV28 to TRBJ2-7, with TRBD1 identical over 8 bases. The CDR3 is 13 amino acids. The V and J ends lost 8 bases and 1 base, in that order; junction bases with no gene match: 4. Germline V gene sequence: CDR1 MDHEN, CDR2 SYDVKM. CDR3 protein: CASGQGQSYEQYF. CDR3 coding DNA: TGTGCCAGCGGACAGGGACAGTCCTACGAGCAGTACTTC.

The genes are TRBV19 and TRBJ1-5, with D hard to call. Germline loops: CDR1 LNHDA, CDR2 SQIVND (reference sequence). The CDR3 is made up of 17 amino acids. The V end lost 5 bases, the J end lost 0 bases, and 17 bases lay between the germline ends. The CDR3 nucleotides read TGTGCCAGTAGTCCGAAGTGGACGAAGTATAGCAATCAGCCCCAGCATTTT. Protein product: CASSPKWTKYSNQPQHF.

V gene TRBV7-8 combines with J gene TRBJ2-1, with 8 nucleotides matching TRBD1. This CDR3 region has 16 residues. Germline V CDR1 and CDR2: SGHVS, FQNEAQ. V dropped 5 bases and J dropped 6; count of bases not matched to a gene: 12. CDR3 sequence: CASSAPGQGPGNEQFF. The CDR3 region has the DNA TGTGCCAGCAGCGCCCCCGGACAGGGACCAGGCAATGAGCAGTTCTTC. Supplemented by reference TRBV7-8 and TRBJ2-1, the full variable domain reads GAGVSQSPRYKVAKRGQDVALRCDPISGHVSLFWYQQALGQGPEFLTYFQNEAQLDKSGLPSDRFFAERPEGSVSTLKIQRTQQEDSAVYLCASSAPGQGPGNEQFFGPGTRLTVL.